This TCR beta chain comes out of a study of cytomegalovirus exposure and HLA in healthy donors. V lost 2 bases and J lost 2; bases outside the gene matches: 5. This CDR3 region has 15 residues. Germline V gene data show CDR1 as MNHNS and CDR2 as SASEGT. With 60 Vbeta and 13 Jbeta primers, the PCR was carried out. Profiling relied on immunoSEQ multiplex PCR, and the TCRdb table lists in-frame clones only, not all of them. Here the sample table reports tens of thousands of clones. Sequencing input: PBMCs. This chain uses TRBV6-1 with TRBJ2-7, with 8 bases identical to TRBD2. This receptor was taken from a female donor in good health and CMV-seronegative. CDR3: CASSELSGSAYEQYF. As DNA, the CDR3 is TGTGCCAGCAGTGAATTGAGCGGGAGCGCCTACGAGCAGTACTTC.